This T cell receptor (beta chain) was documented in a study of human versus mouse CDR3 diversity and MHC coevolution. Sequencing was performed with immunoSEQ multiplex PCR; in TCRdb, only in-frame clones are kept and a portion is missing. The sample includes more than 60,000 clones, just under 95% of them seen just once. V lost 4 bases, J lost 8 bases, and 15 bases lay in between. The length of the CDR3 is 13 residues. Per the germline V gene, CDR1 is SGHTS and CDR2 is YDEGEE. Concerning this clone itself: The antigen is undetermined.

Study findings and constraints: iCHAO1 estimated the human TCR beta repertoire at 1.5 million to 2 million clonotypes.

The chain joins TRBV5-8 to TRBJ1-2; D call uncertain. The specimen was naive CD4+ T cells from blood. Described subset: CD45RO-negative CD62L-positive naive CD4 T cells. The clonotype originates from a person aged 30 to 69 in good health. The CDR3 nucleotides read TGTGCCAGCAGCCTGGAGCCTATCGGGGGCTACACCTTC. Translation gives CASSLEPIGGYTF.